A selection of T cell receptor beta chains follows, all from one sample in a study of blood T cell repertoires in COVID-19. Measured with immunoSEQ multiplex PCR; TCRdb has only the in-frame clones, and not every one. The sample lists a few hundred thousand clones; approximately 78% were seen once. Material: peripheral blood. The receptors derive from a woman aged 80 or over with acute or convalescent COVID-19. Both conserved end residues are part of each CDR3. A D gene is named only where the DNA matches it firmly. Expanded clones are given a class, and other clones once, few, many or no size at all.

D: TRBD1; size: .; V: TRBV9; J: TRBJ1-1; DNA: TGTGCCAGCAGCGGGCGGGACAGGGGGATGTCTGAAGCTTTCTTT; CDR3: CASSGRDRGMSEAFF
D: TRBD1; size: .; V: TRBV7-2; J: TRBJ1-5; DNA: TGTGCCAGCAGCTTAGCACAGGGGACGGCCCAGCATTTT; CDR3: CASSLAQGTAQHF
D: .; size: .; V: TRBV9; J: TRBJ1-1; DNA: TGTGCCAGCAGCCCTCGGACAGCCATGAACACTGAAGCTTTCTTT; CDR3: CASSPRTAMNTEAFF
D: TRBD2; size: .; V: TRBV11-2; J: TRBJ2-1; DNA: TGTGCCAGCATCCTTAGCGGGAGCAGCTCCTACAATGAGCAGTTCTTC; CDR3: CASILSGSSSYNEQFF
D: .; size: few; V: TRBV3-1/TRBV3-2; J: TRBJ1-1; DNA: TGTGCCAGCAGCCAAGCAGGGGCTGAAGCTTTCTTT; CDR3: CASSQAGAEAFF
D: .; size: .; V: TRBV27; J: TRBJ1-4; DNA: TGTGCCAGCAGCTCGCTGTTTTTT; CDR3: CASSSLFF
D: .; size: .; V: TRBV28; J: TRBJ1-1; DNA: TGTGCCAGCAGTTCGCTACAGGGATACACTGAAGCTTTCTTT; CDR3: CASSSLQGYTEAFF
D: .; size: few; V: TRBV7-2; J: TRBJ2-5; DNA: TGTGCCAGCAGCTTAAACTCCTTTGGTAGCGGCCAAGAGACCCAGTACTTC; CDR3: CASSLNSFGSGQETQYF
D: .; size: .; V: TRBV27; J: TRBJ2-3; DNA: TGTGCCAGCAGTGATAAAAAAGAACTCACAGATACGCAGTATTTT; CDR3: CASSDKKELTDTQYF
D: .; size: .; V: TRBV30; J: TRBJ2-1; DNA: TGTGCCTGGAGTTCGGGACTCCTACACAATGAGCAGTTCTTC; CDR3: CAWSSGLLHNEQFF
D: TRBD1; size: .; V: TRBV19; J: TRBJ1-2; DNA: TGTGCCAGTAGGGATACAGGGGGCGCGGGCGGCTACACCTTC; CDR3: CASRDTGGAGGYTF
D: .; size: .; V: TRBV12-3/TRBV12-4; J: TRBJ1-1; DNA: TGTGCCAGCAGTCTAACAGGGTCCACTGAAGCTTTCTTT; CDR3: CASSLTGSTEAFF
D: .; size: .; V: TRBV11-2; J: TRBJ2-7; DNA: TGTGCCAGCAGCTTAGGATACACGGGAGCCTACGAGCAGTACTTC; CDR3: CASSLGYTGAYEQYF
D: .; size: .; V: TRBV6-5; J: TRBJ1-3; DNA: TGTGCCAGCAGTTCCGTTATCTCTGGAAACACCATATATTTT; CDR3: CASSSVISGNTIYF
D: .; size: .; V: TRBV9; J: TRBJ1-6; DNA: TGTGCCAGCAGCGACAGGTTGAGCTCCTATAATTCACCCCTCCACTTT; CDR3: CASSDRLSSYNSPLHF
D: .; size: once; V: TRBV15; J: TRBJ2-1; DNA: TGTGCCACCAGCAGAGATGGTGAAGTAGCCACACCCAATGAGCAGTTCTTC; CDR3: CATSRDGEVATPNEQFF
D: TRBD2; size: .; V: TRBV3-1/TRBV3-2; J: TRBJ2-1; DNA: TGTGCCAGCAGCCTACTAGCGGGAGGGAATGAGCAGTTCTTC; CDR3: CASSLLAGGNEQFF
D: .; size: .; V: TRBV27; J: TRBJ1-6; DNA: TGTGCCAGCAGTTTACTGGAACAGAGATCACCCCTCCACTTT; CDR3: CASSLLEQRSPLHF
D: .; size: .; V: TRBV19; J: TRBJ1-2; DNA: TGTGCCAGTAGTAAAGACAGGTCGGGGGGCTACACCTTC; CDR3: CASSKDRSGGYTF
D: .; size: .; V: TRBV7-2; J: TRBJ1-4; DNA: TGTGCCAGCAGCCCCCGGGCAACTAATGAAAAACTGTTTTTT; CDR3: CASSPRATNEKLFF
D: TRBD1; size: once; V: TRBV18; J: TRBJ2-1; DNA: TGTGCCAGCTCACCCCCCGGGACAGGGGGTTTGCTCGAGCAGTTCTTC; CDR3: CASSPPGTGGLLEQFF
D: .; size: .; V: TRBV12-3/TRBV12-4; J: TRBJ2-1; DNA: TGTGCCAGCACCATCTACAATGAGCAGTTCTTC; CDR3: CASTIYNEQFF
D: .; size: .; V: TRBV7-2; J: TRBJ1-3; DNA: TGTGCCAGCAGCTTAGAGGCGGGGGACCTTCTAGGAGGCACCATATATTTT; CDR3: CASSLEAGDLLGGTIYF
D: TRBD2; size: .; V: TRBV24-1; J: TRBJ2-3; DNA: TGTGCCACCAGTGAACTCGGGACTAGCGGGGTTAGCACAGATACGCAGTATTTT; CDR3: CATSELGTSGVSTDTQYF
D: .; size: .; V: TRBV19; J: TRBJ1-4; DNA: TGTGCCAGTAGTATTCAGGAAACAACTAATGAAAAACTGTTTTTT; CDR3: CASSIQETTNEKLFF
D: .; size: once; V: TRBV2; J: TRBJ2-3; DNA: TGTGCCAGCAGTGATCTAGGCAGGGCGACAGATACGCAGTATTTT; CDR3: CASSDLGRATDTQYF
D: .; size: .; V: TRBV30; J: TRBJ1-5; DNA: TGTGCCTGGAGTGTAAACGGGGGTCAGCCCCAGCATTTT; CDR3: CAWSVNGGQPQHF